The clone carrying this T cell receptor beta chain was counted ten times or more. As yet, its antigen is unknown. The CDR3 totals 16 residues. V shed 3 bases and J shed 3 bases, with 17 bases lying between them. The data are from a study of tumor and adjacent non-tumor tissue in lung cancer. Study at large: Each sample yielded 3.5 million to 5 million productive TCRbeta reads on average.

The template was RNA from unsorted bulk tissue. The library came from three nested PCR rounds adapted from ARM-PCR protocols. TCRdb itself ran the multiplex PCR reads through MiXCR, one entry per CDR3 protein. The sample records around 66,000 distinct CDR3 sequences, around 73% being singletons. General study results and limits: Tumor tissue had significantly higher TCR diversity than normal lung.

The sequenced sample consisted of lung tumor tissue. This rearrangement joins TRBV12-3 or TRBV12-4 to TRBJ2-5; unclear D gene. The sequence came from a man aged 55 to 70 with non-small cell lung cancer. CDR3 sequence reads: CASSFPSKREKETQYF. For the CDR3, the DNA is TGTGCCAGCAGTTTCCCCTCAAAGCGAGAGAAAGAGACCCAGTACTTC.